This T cell receptor beta chain was identified in a study of response to subunit inactivated influenza vaccine. Between the trimmed V and J ends, which lost 6 bases and 2 bases, there was a span of 14 bases. Germline CDR1 reads ENHRY; CDR2 reads SYGVKD. CDR3 length: 14 residues. This clonotype was seen a handful of times. MiXCR was run by TCRdb on the RT-PCR reads, yielding one entry per CDR3 protein. The top ten hold roughly 11% of the sample, which has fewer than 800,000 distinct CDR3 sequences, around a sixth seen once. The chain links TRBV10-3 to TRBJ2-7; a weak D match, TRBD1 (6 bases). This TCR derives from a man aged 50 to 60 who received an inactivated influenza vaccine. The sample in question was PBMCs from blood, obtained 11 to 12 days after vaccination. CDR3 in DNA: TGTGCCATCAGGGAGACAGGTGCTACCTACGAGCAGTACTTC. This codes for CAIRETGATYEQYF.